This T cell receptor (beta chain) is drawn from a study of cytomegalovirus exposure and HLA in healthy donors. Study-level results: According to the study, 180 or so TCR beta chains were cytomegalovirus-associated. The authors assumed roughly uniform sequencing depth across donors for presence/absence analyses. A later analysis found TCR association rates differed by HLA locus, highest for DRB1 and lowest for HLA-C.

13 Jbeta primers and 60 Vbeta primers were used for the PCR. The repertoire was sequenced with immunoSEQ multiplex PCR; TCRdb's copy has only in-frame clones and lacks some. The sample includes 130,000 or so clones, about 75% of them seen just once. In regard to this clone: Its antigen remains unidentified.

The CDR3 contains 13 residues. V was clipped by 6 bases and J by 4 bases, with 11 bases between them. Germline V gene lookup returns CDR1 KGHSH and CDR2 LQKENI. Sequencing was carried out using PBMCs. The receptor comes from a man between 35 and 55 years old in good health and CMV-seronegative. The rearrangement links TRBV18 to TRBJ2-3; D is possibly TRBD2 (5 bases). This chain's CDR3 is CASSGEVADTQYF. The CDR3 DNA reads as TGTGCCAGCTCCGGGGAAGTTGCAGATACGCAGTATTTT.